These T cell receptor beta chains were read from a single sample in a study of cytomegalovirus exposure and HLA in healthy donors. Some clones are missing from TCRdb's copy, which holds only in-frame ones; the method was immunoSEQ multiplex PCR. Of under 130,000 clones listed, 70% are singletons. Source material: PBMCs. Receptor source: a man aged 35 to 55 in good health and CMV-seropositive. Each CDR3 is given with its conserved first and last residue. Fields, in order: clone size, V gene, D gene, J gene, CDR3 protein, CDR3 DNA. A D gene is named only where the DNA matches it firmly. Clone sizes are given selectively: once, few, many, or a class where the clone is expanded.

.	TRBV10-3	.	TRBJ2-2	CAITVSPNTGELFF	TGTGCCATCACGGTGAGCCCGAACACCGGGGAGCTGTTTTTT
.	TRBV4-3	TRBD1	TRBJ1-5	CASSPRAGGVQPQHF	TGCGCCAGCAGCCCAAGGGCAGGGGGAGTTCAGCCCCAGCATTTT
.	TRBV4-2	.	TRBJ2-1	CASSHPQGGGTSYNEQFF	TGTGCCAGCAGCCACCCCCAGGGAGGCGGGACCTCCTACAATGAGCAGTTCTTC
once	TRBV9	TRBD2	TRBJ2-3	CASRKRELGTDTQYF	TGTGCCAGCAGAAAGCGGGAGTTAGGCACAGATACGCAGTATTTT
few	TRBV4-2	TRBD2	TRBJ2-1	CASSQEGSGGRLDTEQFF	TGTGCCAGCAGCCAAGAAGGCAGCGGCGGGAGGTTAGACACTGAGCAGTTCTTC
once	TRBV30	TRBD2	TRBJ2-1	CAWSVRAGTSGRARYNEQFF	TGTGCCTGGAGTGTAAGGGCAGGGACTAGCGGGAGGGCCAGATACAATGAGCAGTTCTTC
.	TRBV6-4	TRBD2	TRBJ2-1	CASSDGAGEGPNEQFF	TGTGCCAGCAGTGACGGCGCGGGAGAGGGTCCCAATGAGCAGTTCTTC
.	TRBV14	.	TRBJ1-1	CASSQDGSGYDTEAFF	TGTGCCAGCAGCCAAGACGGGTCCGGGTATGACACTGAAGCTTTCTTT
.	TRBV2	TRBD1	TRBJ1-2	CANSGQAVNYGYTF	TGTGCCAACTCGGGACAGGCTGTTAACTATGGCTACACCTTC
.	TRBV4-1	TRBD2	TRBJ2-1	CASSLSPSGIYNEQFF	TGCGCCAGCAGCCTTTCCCCTAGCGGTATTTACAATGAGCAGTTCTTC
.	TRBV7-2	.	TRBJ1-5	CASSPLAASNQPQHF	TGTGCCAGCAGCCCCCTAGCGGCCAGCAATCAGCCCCAGCATTTT
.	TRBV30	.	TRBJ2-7	CAWSSGESYEQYF	TGTGCCTGGAGCTCAGGGGAATCCTACGAGCAGTACTTC
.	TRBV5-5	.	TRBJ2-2	CASSLLGQNTGELFF	TGTGCCAGCAGCTTGTTGGGCCAGAACACCGGGGAGCTGTTTTTT
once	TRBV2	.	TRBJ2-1	CASKLYNEQFF	TGTGCCAGCAAACTTTACAATGAGCAGTTCTTC
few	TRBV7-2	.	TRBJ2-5	CASSQAKGNQETQYF	TGTGCCAGCAGCCAGGCCAAGGGGAACCAAGAGACCCAGTACTTC
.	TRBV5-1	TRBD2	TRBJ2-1	CASSSRLAGLFDEQFF	TGCGCCAGCAGCTCCCGACTAGCGGGATTATTCGATGAGCAGTTCTTC
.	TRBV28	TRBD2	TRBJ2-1	CATILAGGSSYNEQFF	TGTGCCACTATACTAGCGGGAGGGAGCTCCTACAATGAGCAGTTCTTC
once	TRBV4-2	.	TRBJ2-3	CASSQDRRLSTGTDTQYF	TGTGCCAGCAGCCAAGATAGGCGGCTATCGACCGGCACAGATACGCAGTATTTT
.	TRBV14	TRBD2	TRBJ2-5	CASSHSGTSGTQYF	TGTGCCAGCAGCCATTCCGGGACTAGCGGTACCCAGTACTTC
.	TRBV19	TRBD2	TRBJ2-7	CASSTGLAGGPTREQYF	TGTGCCAGTAGTACAGGACTAGCGGGAGGGCCAACCCGCGAGCAGTACTTC
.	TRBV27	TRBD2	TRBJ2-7	CASRPEVGLAVTYEQYF	TGTGCCAGCAGGCCCGAGGTGGGACTAGCGGTTACCTACGAGCAGTACTTC
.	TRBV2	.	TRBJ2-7	CASLSRSSYEQYF	TGTGCCAGCCTCTCTCGGAGCTCCTACGAGCAGTACTTC
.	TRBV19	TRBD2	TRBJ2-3	CASTMRPSGGSHTDTQYF	TGTGCCAGTACCATGAGGCCTAGCGGGGGCTCACACACAGATACGCAGTATTTT